These 16 T cell receptor beta chains were all obtained from the same sample, sequenced in a study of CD8+ T cells in alopecia areata. Reverse transcription of extracted RNA yielded cDNA, which provided the sequencing template. Sequencing was performed with immunoSEQ multiplex PCR; in TCRdb, only in-frame clones are kept and a portion is missing. This sample carries some 110,000 clones, none of them present only once. Source material: lesional skin. These receptors originate from a C3H/HeJ mouse with alopecia areata. The strain's MHC type: H2-k.

Notes on this clone: Mouse gene names apply. The CDR3 end is not reached by the read, which stops 4 residues before it; the germline J gene fills it in. The rearrangement uses TRBV19 and TRBJ2-3; 11 bases are a match to TRBD2. The V gene end was trimmed by 5 bases and the J gene end by 1 base; junction bases not matched to a gene: 3. From germline, CDR1 is FNHDT and CDR2 SITEND (reference sequence). The CDR3 runs to 15 residues. The chain's CDR3 is CASRRTGGRAETLYF. The part of the CDR3 DNA that was read is TGTGCCAGCAGAAGGACTGGGGGGCGTGCAGAA.

This clone was counted only a few times. Mouse gene names and germline throughout. The CDR3 end is not reached by the read, which stops 4 residues before it; the germline J gene fills it in. Distinct nucleotide sequences in the sample also encode this CDR3. J is TRBJ2-1 and V is TRBV13-2; the match to TRBD1 covers 9 bases. After removal of 2 bases from V and 1 base from J, the junction contained 7 bases not matched to a gene. Germline-derived CDR1 and CDR2 are NNHNN and SYGAGS (reference sequence). This CDR3 comprises 17 residues. The CDR3 sequence: CASGDAGQGGNYAEQFF. Incomplete CDR3 DNA: TGTGCCAGCGGTGACGCGGGACAGGGAGGGAACTATGCT.

With regard to this clone: Germline and genes here are mouse. The CDR3 goes on 4 residues after the read ends, and that part is filled in from the germline J gene. The gene calls are TRBV1 and TRBJ2-2, with D possibly being TRBD2 (5 bases). Trimming removed 0 bases from V and 6 bases from J, with 11 bases in between. The CDR3 extends over 15 amino acids. The V gene's germline CDR1 is NSQYPW and CDR2 LRSPGD (reference sequence). The CDR3 loop reads CTCSADPWAPGQLYF. The sequenced part of the CDR3 DNA is TGCACCTGCAGTGCAGATCCCTGGGCCCCCGGG.

This clone has a handful of counts. The genes and germline here are from mouse. The sequence runs out 4 residues before the end of the CDR3; the remainder is reconstructed from the germline J gene. The V call is TRBV13-2, the J call TRBJ2-3; TRBD1 might be the D (6 bases). The CDR3 totals 16 residues. Germline CDR1 reads NNHNN; CDR2 reads SYGAGS (reference sequence). Trimming stripped 1 base from V and 0 bases from J, with 12 bases between. The sequenced CDR3 bases are TGTGCCAGCGGTGATTTCGGGACAACTAGTGCAGAA. It is translated as CASGDFGTTSAE. The full-length CDR3 reads as CASGDFGTTSAETLYF.

This clone was picked up a small number of times. At residue 15, the translated DNA and the protein in TCRdb do not agree; the protein given here is derived from the DNA. Mouse names are used for the genes. Read sequence stops 3 residues before the CDR3 end, and the germline J gene provides the missing end. The V gene is TRBV13-3, the J gene TRBJ1-6; 10 nucleotides line up with TRBD1. TRBJ1-6 is known as an ORF, though its function is uncertain. The V segment lost 2 bases and the J segment 0 bases; nucleotides outside the gene matches: 5. Per the germline V gene, CDR1 is NNHDY and CDR2 is SYVADS. The CDR3 is 18 residues long. The CDR3 bases that were read are TGTGCCAGCAGTGAAAGACAGGGGGCTAATTCCTATAATTCGCCC. Protein: CASSERQGANSYNSP. The full CDR3 is CASSERQGANSYNSPLYF.

This clone was counted a few times. Gene names are mouse gene names. The CDR3 end lies 4 residues beyond the end of the read and is filled in from the germline J gene. The chain carries TRBV13-3 and TRBJ1-1, with 7 bases matching TRBD1. Germline V gene data show CDR1 as NNHDY and CDR2 as SYVADS. The ends lost 6 bases at V and 1 base at J; junction bases unmatched: 6. This CDR3 comprises 14 residues. The CDR3 reads CASTNRGLNTEVFF. The CDR3 DNA, read in part, is TGTGCCAGCACCAACAGGGGATTGAACACA.

This clone was observed a few times. The germline gene is not matched at one end of the junction; a read error may be the cause. Mouse gene names and germline throughout. The read ends 4 residues shy of where the CDR3 ends; the end is completed using the germline J gene. The V call is TRBV13-2, the J call TRBJ2-5; a weak D match, TRBD2 (6 bases). The CDR3 is 14 amino acids. CDR1 is NNHNN, CDR2 SYGAGS, per germline (reference sequence). The CDR3 sequence is CASGDGGPQDTQYF. The sequenced part of the CDR3 DNA is TGTGCCAGCGGGGATGGGGGTCCCCAAGAC.

This clone was observed at least ten times. Germline and genes: mouse. The read terminates 4 residues ahead of where the CDR3 ends, so the germline J gene completes it. This sequence joins TRBV19 and TRBJ2-3, with 8 bases lining up with TRBD2. The ends lost 1 base at V and 1 base at J; junction bases unmatched: 2. The length of the CDR3 is 15 residues. Germline V CDR1 and CDR2: FNHDT, SITEND (reference sequence). The sequenced CDR3 bases are TGTGCCAGCAGTATAATGGGACTGGGTGCAGAA. The encoded protein is CASSIMGLGAE. The whole CDR3 sequence is CASSIMGLGAETLYF.

Comments on this clone: These gene names are mouse names. The read finishes 4 residues shy of the CDR3 end, and the germline J gene is used to complete it. The rearrangement joins TRBV13-1 to TRBJ2-3; the match to TRBD2 covers 9 bases. Losses at the gene ends were 5 bases for V and 2 bases for J; bases not matched to a gene: 6. Germline V gives CDR1 NSHNY, CDR2 SYGAGN. The CDR3 contains 15 residues. The CDR3 region is CASSPWGGVAETLYF. Incomplete CDR3 DNA: TGTGCCAGCAGCCCTTGGGGGGGCGTTGCAGAA.

This clone appeared many times. TCRdb's protein does not match the DNA translation at residue 12; the protein provided is translated from the DNA. Genes here carry mouse names. Read coverage stops 3 residues before the CDR3 terminus; the germline J gene supplies the remainder. The gene calls are TRBV13-3 and TRBJ1-6; the match to TRBD1 covers 9 bases. TRBJ1-6 is recorded as an ORF, its role being uncertain. The length of the CDR3 is 15 residues. V lost 3 bases and J lost 6; bases outside the gene matches: 4. The germline CDR1 and CDR2 sequences are NNHDY and SYVADS. CDR3: CASSGQGESNSPLYF. The sequenced part of the CDR3 DNA is TGTGCCAGCAGTGGACAGGGGGAAAGTAATTCGCCC.

For this clone: Here the gene names and germline are mouse. The observed sequence ends 4 residues before the CDR3 terminus, with the missing tail filled in from the germline J gene. V usage is TRBV14 and J usage is TRBJ1-2; D is uncertain. Per germline, CDR1 SGHDT and CDR2 FRDEAV. The CDR3 has 13 amino acids. V was trimmed by 4 bases and J by 0 bases, leaving 7 bases between them. The CDR3 bases that were read are TGTGCCAGCAGTCTACAAGCAAACTCC. Amino acid sequence: CASSLQANS. The entire CDR3 protein reads CASSLQANSDYTF.

At least ten counts were recorded for this clone. Gene names and germline match the mouse. Sequencing ends 4 residues short of the CDR3 end; the germline J gene provides the rest. The chain has TRBV13-3 and TRBJ1-1; 7 nucleotides match TRBD1. Losses at the gene ends were 6 bases for V and 1 base for J; bases not matched to a gene: 3. The CDR3 loop spans 13 amino acids. The V gene's germline CDR1 is NNHDY and CDR2 SYVADS. CDR3 bases read: TGTGCCAGCAACCACAGGGGAAACACA. Translation gives CASNHRGNT. The entire CDR3 protein reads CASNHRGNTEVFF.

Worth noting for this clone: The gene names here belong to mouse. The read ends 4 residues shy of where the CDR3 ends; the end is completed using the germline J gene. The V call is TRBV13-2, the J call TRBJ2-7; D might be TRBD2 (6 bases). Per the germline V gene, CDR1 is NNHNN and CDR2 is SYGAGS (reference sequence). The V end was cut by 0 bases, the J end by 3 bases, with 10 bases between. There are 14 residues in the CDR3. CDR3 DNA, as far as it was read: TGTGCCAGCGGTGATGAGCCTGGGGACTAT. It is translated as CASGDEPGDY. The full CDR3 reads CASGDEPGDYEQYF.

There are a few counts of this clone. Germline and genes: mouse. The CDR3 goes on 4 residues after the read ends, and that part is filled in from the germline J gene. The rearrangement joins TRBV1 to TRBJ2-3, with TRBD1 identical over 7 bases. The CDR3 consists of 17 residues. J lost 0 bases, V lost 0 bases, and 6 bases had no gene match. The V gene's germline CDR1 is NSQYPW and CDR2 LRSPGD (reference sequence). CDR3 DNA (partial): TGCACCTGCAGTGCAGAACCCGGGACAGCTAGTGCAGAA. This gives the protein CTCSAEPGTASAE. The entire CDR3 protein is CTCSAEPGTASAETLYF.

For this clone: The gene names here belong to mouse. The read terminates 4 residues before the CDR3 end, so the remaining end is supplied by the germline J gene. The J gene is TRBJ2-3, the V gene TRBV13-1; D is uncertain. There are 15 residues in the CDR3. Germline lookup yields CDR1 NSHNY and CDR2 SYGAGN. Trimming took off 2 bases at V and 0 bases at J, with 10 bases between the two ends. The CDR3 sequence: CASSDVTTSAETLYF. The covered CDR3 bases are TGTGCCAGCAGTGACGTGACAACTAGTGCAGAA.

This clone has only a few counts. The gene names here belong to mouse. Read data end 4 residues before the CDR3 end; the end is taken from the germline J gene. The V and J genes are TRBV5 and TRBJ1-1, with D tentatively TRBD1 (6 bases). Trimming removed 0 bases from V and 0 bases from J, with 11 bases in between. Germline loops: CDR1 LGHNA, CDR2 YNLKQL (reference sequence). The CDR3 spans 16 residues. The CDR3 region is CASSQETGTTNTEVFF. CDR3 DNA, as far as it was read: TGTGCCAGCAGCCAAGAAACCGGGACAACAAACACA.